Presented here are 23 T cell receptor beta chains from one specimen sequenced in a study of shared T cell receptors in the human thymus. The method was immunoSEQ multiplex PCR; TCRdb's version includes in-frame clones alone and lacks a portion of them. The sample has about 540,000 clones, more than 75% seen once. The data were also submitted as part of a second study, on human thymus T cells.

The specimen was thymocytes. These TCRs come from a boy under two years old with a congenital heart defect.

Here the CDR3 DNA reads TGTGCCAGCAGCCAAAGATTGAGCGGGAGGGCCTGCGAGCAGTACTTC. It specifies CASSQRLSGRACEQYF. V gene TRBV14 combines with J gene TRBJ2-5; TRBD2 agrees at 10 bases. The end of the DNA is better explained by TRBJ2-7, so the J call may be wrong. CDR1 SGHDN and CDR2 FVKESK come from the germline V gene. The length of the CDR3 is 16 residues.

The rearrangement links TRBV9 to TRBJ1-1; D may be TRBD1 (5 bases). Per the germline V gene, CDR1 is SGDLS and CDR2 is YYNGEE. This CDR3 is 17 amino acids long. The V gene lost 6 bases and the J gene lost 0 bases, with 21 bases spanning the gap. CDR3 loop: CASTARQIYGMNTEAFF. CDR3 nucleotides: TGTGCCAGCACTGCAAGACAGATTTACGGAATGAACACTGAAGCTTTCTTT.

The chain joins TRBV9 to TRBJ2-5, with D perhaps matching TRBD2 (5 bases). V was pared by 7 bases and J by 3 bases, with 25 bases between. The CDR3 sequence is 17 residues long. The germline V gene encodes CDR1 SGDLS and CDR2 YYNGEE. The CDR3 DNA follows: TGTGCCAGCCCTACGGACTTGTTGCCTGGGGTAAAAGAGACCCAGTACTTC. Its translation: CASPTDLLPGVKETQYF.

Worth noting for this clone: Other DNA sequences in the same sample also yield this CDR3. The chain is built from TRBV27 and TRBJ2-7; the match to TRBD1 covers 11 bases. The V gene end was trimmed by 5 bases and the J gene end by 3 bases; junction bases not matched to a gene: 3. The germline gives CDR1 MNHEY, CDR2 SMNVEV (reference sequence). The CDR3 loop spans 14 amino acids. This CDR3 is CASSPGTGGYEQYF. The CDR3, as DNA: TGTGCCAGCAGTCCTGGGACAGGGGGCTACGAGCAGTACTTC.

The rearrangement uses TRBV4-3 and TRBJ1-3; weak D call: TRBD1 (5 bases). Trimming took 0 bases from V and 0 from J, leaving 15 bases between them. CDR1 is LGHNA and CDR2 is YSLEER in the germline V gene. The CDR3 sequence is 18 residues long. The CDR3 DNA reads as TGCGCCAGCAGCCAAGATCGGCAGGGCGAGTTCTCTGGAAACACCATATATTTT. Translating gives CASSQDRQGEFSGNTIYF.

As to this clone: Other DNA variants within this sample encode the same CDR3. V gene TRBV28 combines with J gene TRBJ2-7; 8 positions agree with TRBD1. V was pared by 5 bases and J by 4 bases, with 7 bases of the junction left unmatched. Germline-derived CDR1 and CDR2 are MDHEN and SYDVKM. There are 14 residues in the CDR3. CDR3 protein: CASSLDRGQYEQYF. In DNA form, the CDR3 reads TGTGCCAGCAGTCTTGACAGGGGTCAATACGAGCAGTACTTC.

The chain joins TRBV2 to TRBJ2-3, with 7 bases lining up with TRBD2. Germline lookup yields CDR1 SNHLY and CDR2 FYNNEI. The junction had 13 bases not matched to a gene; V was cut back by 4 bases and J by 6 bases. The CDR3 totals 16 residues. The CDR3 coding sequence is TGTGCCAGCAGTGGGGCGGAAGCGGGATTCGTTGATACGCAGTATTTT. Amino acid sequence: CASSGAEAGFVDTQYF.

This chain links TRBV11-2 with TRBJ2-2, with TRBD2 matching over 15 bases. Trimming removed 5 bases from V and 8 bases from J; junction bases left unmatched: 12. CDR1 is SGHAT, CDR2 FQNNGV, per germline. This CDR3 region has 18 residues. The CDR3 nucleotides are TGTGCCAGCAGCGGGACTAGCGGGAGGCGATTGGACCGGGGGGAGCTGTTTTTT. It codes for CASSGTSGRRLDRGELFF.

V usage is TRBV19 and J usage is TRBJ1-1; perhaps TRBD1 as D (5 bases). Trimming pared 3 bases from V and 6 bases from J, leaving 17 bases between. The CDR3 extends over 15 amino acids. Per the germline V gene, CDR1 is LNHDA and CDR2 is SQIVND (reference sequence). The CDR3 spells CASSIPSGLLAEAFF. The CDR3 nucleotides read TGTGCCAGTAGTATCCCTTCGGGACTTCTCGCTGAAGCTTTCTTT.

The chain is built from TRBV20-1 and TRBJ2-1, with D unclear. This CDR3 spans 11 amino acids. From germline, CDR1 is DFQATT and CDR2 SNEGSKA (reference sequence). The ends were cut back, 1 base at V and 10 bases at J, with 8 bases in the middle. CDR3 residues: CSARGAWEQFF. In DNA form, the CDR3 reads TGCAGTGCTAGAGGGGCTTGGGAGCAGTTCTTC.

The DNA of the CDR3 is TGTGCCAGCAGCCAAAAGGGACGACAGGTAAACACTGAAGCTTTCTTT. Its protein product is CASSQKGRQVNTEAFF. The rearrangement joins TRBV14 to TRBJ1-1; TRBD1 might be the D (6 bases). Trimming left V 2 bases short and J 2 bases short, with 15 bases between. There are 16 residues in the CDR3. CDR1 is SGHDN, CDR2 FVKESK, per germline.

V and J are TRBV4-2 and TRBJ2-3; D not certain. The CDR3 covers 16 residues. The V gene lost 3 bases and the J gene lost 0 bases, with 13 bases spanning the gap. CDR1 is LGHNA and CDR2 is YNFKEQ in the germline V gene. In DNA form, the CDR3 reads TGTGCCAGCAGCCAGTTACGGGTTCCTAGCACAGATACGCAGTATTTT. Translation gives CASSQLRVPSTDTQYF.

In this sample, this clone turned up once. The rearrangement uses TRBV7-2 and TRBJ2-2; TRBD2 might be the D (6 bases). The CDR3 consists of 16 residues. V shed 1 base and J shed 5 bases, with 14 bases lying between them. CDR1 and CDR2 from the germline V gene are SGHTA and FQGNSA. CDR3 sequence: CASSLVEPSDTGELFF. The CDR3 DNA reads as TGTGCCAGCAGCTTAGTGGAGCCTAGCGATACCGGGGAGCTGTTTTTT.

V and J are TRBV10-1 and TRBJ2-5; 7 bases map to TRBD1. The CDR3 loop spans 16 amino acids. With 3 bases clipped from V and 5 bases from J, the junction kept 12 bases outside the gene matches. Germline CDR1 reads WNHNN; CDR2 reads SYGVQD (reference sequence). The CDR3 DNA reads TGCGCCAGCAGTGATAAGACAGGGCCCATGAGGGAGACCCAGTACTTC. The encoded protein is CASSDKTGPMRETQYF.

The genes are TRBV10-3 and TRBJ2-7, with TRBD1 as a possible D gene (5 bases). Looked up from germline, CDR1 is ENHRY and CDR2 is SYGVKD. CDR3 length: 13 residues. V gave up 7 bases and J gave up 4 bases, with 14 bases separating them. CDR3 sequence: CAITEDSNYEQYF. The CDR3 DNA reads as TGTGCCATCACTGAAGACAGCAATTACGAGCAGTACTTC.

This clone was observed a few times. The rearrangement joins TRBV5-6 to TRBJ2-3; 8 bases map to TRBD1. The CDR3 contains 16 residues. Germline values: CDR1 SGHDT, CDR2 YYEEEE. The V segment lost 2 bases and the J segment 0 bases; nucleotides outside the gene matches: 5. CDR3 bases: TGTGCCAGCAGCTTCAACCGGGACAGGAGCACAGATACGCAGTATTTT. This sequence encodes CASSFNRDRSTDTQYF.

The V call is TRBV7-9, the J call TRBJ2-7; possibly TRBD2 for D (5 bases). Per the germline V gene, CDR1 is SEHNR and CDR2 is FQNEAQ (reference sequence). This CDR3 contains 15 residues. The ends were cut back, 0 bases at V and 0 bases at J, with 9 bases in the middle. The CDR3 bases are TGTGCCAGCAGCTTAGCGGGAGCCCCCTCCTACGAGCAGTACTTC. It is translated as CASSLAGAPSYEQYF.

The CDR3 DNA is TGTGCCTGGAGTTGTGCAGGGACTAGCGGGAGGCCCCAAAACATTCAGTACTTC. It specifies CAWSCAGTSGRPQNIQYF. The rearrangement joins TRBV30 to TRBJ2-4, with 15 bases fitting TRBD2. The J segment lost 5 bases and the V segment lost 2 bases, leaving 10 bases of the junction unmatched. Germline V CDR1 and CDR2: GTSNPN, SVGIG (reference sequence). The CDR3 contains 18 residues.

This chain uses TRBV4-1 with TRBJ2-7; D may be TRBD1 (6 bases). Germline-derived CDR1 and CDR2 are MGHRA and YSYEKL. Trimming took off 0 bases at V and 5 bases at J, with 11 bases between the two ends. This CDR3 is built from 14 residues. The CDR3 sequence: CASSQDGRGNEQYF. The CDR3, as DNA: TGCGCCAGCAGCCAAGACGGCAGGGGAAACGAGCAGTACTTC.

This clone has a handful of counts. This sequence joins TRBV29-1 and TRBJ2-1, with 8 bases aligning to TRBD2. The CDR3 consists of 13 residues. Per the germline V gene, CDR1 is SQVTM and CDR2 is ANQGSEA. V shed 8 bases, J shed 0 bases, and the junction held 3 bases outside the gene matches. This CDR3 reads CSLSGSSYNEQFF. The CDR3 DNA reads TGCAGCTTAAGCGGGAGCTCCTACAATGAGCAGTTCTTC.

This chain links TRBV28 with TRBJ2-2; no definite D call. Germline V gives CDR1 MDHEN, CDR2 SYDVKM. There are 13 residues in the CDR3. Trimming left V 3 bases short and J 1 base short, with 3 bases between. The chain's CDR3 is CASSFRNTGELFF. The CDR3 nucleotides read TGTGCCAGCAGTTTTAGGAACACCGGGGAGCTGTTTTTT.

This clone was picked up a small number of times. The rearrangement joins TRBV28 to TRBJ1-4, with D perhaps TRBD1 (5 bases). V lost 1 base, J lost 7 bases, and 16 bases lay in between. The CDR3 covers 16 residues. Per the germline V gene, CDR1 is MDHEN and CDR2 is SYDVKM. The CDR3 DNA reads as TGTGCCAGCAGTTTATTTGAGCAGGGAGCGGGTGAAAAACTGTTTTTT. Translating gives CASSLFEQGAGEKLFF.

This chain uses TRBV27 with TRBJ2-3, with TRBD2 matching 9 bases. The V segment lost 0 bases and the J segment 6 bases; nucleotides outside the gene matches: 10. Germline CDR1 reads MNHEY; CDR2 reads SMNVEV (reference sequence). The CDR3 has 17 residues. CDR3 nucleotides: TGTGCCAGCAGTTTATCGGCTAGCGGGGTGGAGGGGGATACGCAGTATTTT. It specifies CASSLSASGVEGDTQYF.